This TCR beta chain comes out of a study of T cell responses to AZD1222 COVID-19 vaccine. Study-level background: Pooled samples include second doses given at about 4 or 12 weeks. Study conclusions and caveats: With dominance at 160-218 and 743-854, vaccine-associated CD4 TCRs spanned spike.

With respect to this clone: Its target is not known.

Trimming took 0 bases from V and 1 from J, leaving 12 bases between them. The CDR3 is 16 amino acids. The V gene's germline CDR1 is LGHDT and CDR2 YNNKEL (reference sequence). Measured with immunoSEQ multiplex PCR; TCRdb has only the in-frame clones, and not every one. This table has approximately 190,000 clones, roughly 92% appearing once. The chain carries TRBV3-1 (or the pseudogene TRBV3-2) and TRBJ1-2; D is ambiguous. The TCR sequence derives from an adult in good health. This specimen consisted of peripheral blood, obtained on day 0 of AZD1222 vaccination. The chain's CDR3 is CASSQDPAGLNYGYTF. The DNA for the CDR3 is TGTGCCAGCAGCCAAGACCCCGCAGGCCTTAACTATGGCTACACCTTC.